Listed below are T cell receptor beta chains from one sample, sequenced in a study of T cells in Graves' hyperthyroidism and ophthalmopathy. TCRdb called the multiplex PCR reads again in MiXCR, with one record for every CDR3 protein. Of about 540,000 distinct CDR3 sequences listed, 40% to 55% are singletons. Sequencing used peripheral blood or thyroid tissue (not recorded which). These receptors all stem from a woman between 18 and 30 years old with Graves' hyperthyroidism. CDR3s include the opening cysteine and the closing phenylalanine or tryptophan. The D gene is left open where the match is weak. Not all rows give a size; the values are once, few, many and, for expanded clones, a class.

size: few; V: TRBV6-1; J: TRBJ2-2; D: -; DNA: TGTGCCAGCAGTGGAAAGGGAGAGTGGACCGGGGAGCTGTTTTTT; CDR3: CASSGKGEWTGELFF
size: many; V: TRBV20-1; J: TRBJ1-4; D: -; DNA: TGCAGTGCTAGAAGGAACAGGGAAAAACTGTTTTTT; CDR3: CSARRNREKLFF
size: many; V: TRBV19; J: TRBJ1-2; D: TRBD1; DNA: TGTGCCAGTAGTACCCTCGCAGGGGGCAATAACTATGGCTACACCTTC; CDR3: CASSTLAGGNNYGYTF
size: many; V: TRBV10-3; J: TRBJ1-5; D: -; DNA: TGTGCCATCAGTGAGGGGGCTCAGCCCCAGCATTTT; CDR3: CAISEGAQPQHF
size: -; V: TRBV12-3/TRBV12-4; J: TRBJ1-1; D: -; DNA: TGTGCCAGCAGTTTGAGAGAGGTGGACACTGAAGCTTTCTTT; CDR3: CASSLREVDTEAFF
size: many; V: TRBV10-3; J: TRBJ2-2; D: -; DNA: TGTGCCATCAGTGAGTTAATGTTATGGTCGACTCCCAGGGAGCTGTTTTTT; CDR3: CAISELMLWSTPRELFF
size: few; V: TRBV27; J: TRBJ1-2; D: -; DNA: TGTGCCAGCAGTTTATCGGAAGGACAGACCTATGGCTACACCTTC; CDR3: CASSLSEGQTYGYTF
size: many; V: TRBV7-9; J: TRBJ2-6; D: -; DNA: TGTGCCAGCAGGTCGGGACTCCTCTCTGGGGCCAACGTCCTGACTTTC; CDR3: CASRSGLLSGANVLTF
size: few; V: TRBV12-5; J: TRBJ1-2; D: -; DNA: TGTGCTAGTGGTTTGATATCAGTGGCAGCCCGATCCTATGGCTACACCTTC; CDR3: CASGLISVAARSYGYTF
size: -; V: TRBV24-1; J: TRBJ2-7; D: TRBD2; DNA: TGTGCCACCAGTGATTCGGGAGGGTCGGGAAATGAGCAGTACTTC; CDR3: CATSDSGGSGNEQYF
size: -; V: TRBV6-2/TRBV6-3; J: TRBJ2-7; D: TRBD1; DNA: TGTGCCAGCAGGCCCGGGACAGGGAAATCCGAGCAGTACTTC; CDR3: CASRPGTGKSEQYF
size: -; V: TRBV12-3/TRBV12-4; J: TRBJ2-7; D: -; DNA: TGTGCCAGCAGTGGACGCATCAATGAGCAGTACTTC; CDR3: CASSGRINEQYF
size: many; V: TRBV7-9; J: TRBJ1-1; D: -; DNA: TGTGCCAGCAGCTCCGGCAGCCTGAACACTGAAGCTTTCTTT; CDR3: CASSSGSLNTEAFF
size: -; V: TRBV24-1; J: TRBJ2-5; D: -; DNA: TGTGCCACCAGTGTTAGGGCAGGACCCAAAGAGACCCAGTACTTC; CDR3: CATSVRAGPKETQYF
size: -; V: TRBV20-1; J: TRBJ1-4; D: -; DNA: TGCAGTGCTAGCTTTGCGGGAACCTACAATGAAAAACTGTTTTTT; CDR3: CSASFAGTYNEKLFF
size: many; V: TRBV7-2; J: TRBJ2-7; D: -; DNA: TGTGCCAGCAGCGACCTATTATCCTACGAGCAGTACTTC; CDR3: CASSDLLSYEQYF
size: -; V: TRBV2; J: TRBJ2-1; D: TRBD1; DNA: TGTGCCAGAACTCCCGGGACAGGGAACAATGAGCAGTTCTTC; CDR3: CARTPGTGNNEQFF
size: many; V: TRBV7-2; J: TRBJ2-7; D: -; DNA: TGTGCCAGCAGATCCAGGGGTCACGAGCAGTACTTC; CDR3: CASRSRGHEQYF
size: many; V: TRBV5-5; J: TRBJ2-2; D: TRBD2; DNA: TGTGCCAGCAGCTTTAGCCTAGCGGGAGTTCGGGCCGGGGAGCTGTTTTTT; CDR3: CASSFSLAGVRAGELFF
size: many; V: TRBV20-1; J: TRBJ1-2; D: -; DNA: TGCAGTGCTAGAGAATGGACAGTGACCTATGGCTACACCTTC; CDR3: CSAREWTVTYGYTF
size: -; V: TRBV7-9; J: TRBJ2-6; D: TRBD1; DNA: TGTGCCAGCAGCCGCAGGGGGCCTGGAGCCAACGTCCTGACTTTC; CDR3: CASSRRGPGANVLTF
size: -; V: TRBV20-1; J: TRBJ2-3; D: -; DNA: TGCAGTGCTAGAGATCTGTGGGGCGGGTCCACAGATACGCAGTATTTT; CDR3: CSARDLWGGSTDTQYF
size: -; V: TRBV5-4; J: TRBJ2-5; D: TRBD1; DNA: TGTGCCAGCACCCTTCAGGGGGCAGTACAAGAGACCCAGTACTTC; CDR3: CASTLQGAVQETQYF
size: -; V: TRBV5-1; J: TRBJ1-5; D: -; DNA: TGCGCCAGCAGCAGCGGGGAGAGGCAGCCCCAGCATTTT; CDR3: CASSSGERQPQHF
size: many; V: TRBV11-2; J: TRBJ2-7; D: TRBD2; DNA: TGTGCCAGCAGTCTTCTAGCGGGAGGGCCCAACGAGCAGTACTTC; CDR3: CASSLLAGGPNEQYF
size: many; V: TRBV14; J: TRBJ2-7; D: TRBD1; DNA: TGTGCCAGCAGCCCTTCGACAGGGGGCGCGTACGAGCAGTACTTC; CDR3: CASSPSTGGAYEQYF
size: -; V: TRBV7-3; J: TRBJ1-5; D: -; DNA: TGTGCCAGCAGCTTAGGCGGATCCCGGCCCCAGCATTTT; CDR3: CASSLGGSRPQHF
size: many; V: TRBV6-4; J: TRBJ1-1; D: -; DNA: TGTGCCAGCAGTGTATCAGGGGAGAACACTGAAGCTTTCTTT; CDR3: CASSVSGENTEAFF
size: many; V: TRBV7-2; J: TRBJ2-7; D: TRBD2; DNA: TGTGCCAGCAGCTTACCCGTTGCGGGAGGATTAAAGGAAATGAACGAGCAGTACTTC; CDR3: CASSLPVAGGLKEMNEQYF
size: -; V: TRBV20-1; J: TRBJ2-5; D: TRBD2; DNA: TGCAGTGCTGGATCGGGACTAGCGCTCGGGACCCAGTACTTC; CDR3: CSAGSGLALGTQYF
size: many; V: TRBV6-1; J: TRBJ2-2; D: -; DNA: TGTGCCAGCAAATCCGGGGAGCTGTTTTTT; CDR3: CASKSGELFF
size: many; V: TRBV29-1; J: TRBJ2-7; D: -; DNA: TGCAGCGTTGACAAGTGGGGGTCTTACGAGCAGTACTTC; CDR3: CSVDKWGSYEQYF
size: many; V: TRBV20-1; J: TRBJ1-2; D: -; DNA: TGCAGTGCTATTGAAGGGGGGGGCTACACCTTC; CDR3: CSAIEGGGYTF
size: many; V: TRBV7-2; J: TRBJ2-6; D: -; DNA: TGTGCCAGCAGTCAGTGGGGGGCCAACGTCCTGACTTTC; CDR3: CASSQWGANVLTF
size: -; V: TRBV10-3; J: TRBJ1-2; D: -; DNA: TGTGCTATCGTCGTGGGGGTTTACTATGGCTACACCTTC; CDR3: CAIVVGVYYGYTF
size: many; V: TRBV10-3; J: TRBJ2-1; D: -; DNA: TGTGCCATCAGTGACAGCGAGAATGAGCAGTTCTTC; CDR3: CAISDSENEQFF
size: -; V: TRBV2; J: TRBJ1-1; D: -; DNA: TGTGCCAGCAGTGAAGCGGGGCTCGGGGGGAACACTGAAGCTTTCTTT; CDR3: CASSEAGLGGNTEAFF
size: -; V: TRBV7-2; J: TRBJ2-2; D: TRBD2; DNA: TGTGCCAGCAGCTTCCCGAGACTAGCGGGGGCCGGGGAGCTGTTTTTT; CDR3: CASSFPRLAGAGELFF
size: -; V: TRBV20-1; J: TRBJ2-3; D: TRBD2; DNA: TGCAGTGCTTCCGGGAGCGGGAGGGCCGAGAGTTTCGCAGATACGCAGTATTTT; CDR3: CSASGSGRAESFADTQYF
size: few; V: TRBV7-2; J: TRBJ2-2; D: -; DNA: TGTGCCAGCAGCTCGACTAGCGGGGAGCTGTTTTTT; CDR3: CASSSTSGELFF
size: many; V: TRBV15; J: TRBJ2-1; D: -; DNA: TGTGCCACCTCTAGGCAAGCCTACAATGAGCAGTTCTTC; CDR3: CATSRQAYNEQFF
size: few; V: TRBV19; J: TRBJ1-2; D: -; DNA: TGTGCCAGTAGTATTGAGGGAGACTATGGCTACACCTTC; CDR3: CASSIEGDYGYTF
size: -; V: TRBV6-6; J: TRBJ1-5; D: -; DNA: TGTGCCAGCAGTGGGCCAGGGAGTAATCAGCCCCAGCATTTT; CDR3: CASSGPGSNQPQHF
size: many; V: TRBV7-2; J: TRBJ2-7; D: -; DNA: TGTGCCAGCAGCCACGTCCCCTCCTACGAGCAGTACTTC; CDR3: CASSHVPSYEQYF
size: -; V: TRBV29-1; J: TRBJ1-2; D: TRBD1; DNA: TGCAGCACCGGACAGGGAGGGGACGGCTACACCTTC; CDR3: CSTGQGGDGYTF
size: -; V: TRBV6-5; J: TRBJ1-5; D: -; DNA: TGTGCCAGCAGTTACTCGATAAATAGCAATCAGCCCCAGCATTTT; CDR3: CASSYSINSNQPQHF
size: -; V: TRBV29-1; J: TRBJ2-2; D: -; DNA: TGCAGCCTTAGGACAGAGGAGCTGTTTTTT; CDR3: CSLRTEELFF
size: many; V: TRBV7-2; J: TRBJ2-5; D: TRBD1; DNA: TGTGCCAGCAGCTTAGATGGGGACAGGGGTGAGACCCAGTACTTC; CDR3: CASSLDGDRGETQYF
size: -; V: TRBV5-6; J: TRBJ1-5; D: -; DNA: TGTGCCAGCAGCTTGTCCCTTTCGACCGAGAGCAATCAGCCCCAGCATTTT; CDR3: CASSLSLSTESNQPQHF